This T cell receptor (beta chain) originates from a study of blood T cells in healthy people across ages. Overall study findings and caveats: Observed TCR beta diversity per million T cells went down as age went up. This fall followed a roughly linear course with age.

With a J-beta primer mix and a sample-barcoded 5' primer, a second PCR ran roughly 6 to 12 cycles. In TCRdb, the 5' RACE reads were re-called with MiXCR into one record per CDR3 protein. The sample records some 560,000 distinct CDR3 sequences, about a quarter being singletons. Worth noting for this clonotype: The antigen is undetermined.

Germline assignment: CDR1 SGHTA and CDR2 FQGNSA. There are 13 residues in the CDR3. V lost 5 bases to trimming and J lost 4 bases; unmatched junction nucleotides: 4. Separately, the same data were catalogued under a study of T cells of mothers and their children. From that second work: Sample barcodes and 2-4 random nucleotides came from the second PCR's M1S primer.

This receptor was taken from a boy aged 2 to 10 in good health. Sequenced: blood. The J gene is TRBJ1-2, the V gene TRBV7-2; TRBD1 matches 7 bases. Here the CDR3 DNA reads TGTGCCAGCAGCGCGGGACAGAGCTATGGCTACACCTTC. Translated, it gives CASSAGQSYGYTF. Complete variable domain (other parts from reference TRBV7-2 and TRBJ1-2): GAGVSQSPSNKVTEKGKDVELRCDPISGHTALYWYRQSLGQGLEFLIYFQGNSAPDKSGLPSDRFSAERTGGSVSTLTIQRTQQEDSAVYLCASSAGQSYGYTFGSGTRLTVV.